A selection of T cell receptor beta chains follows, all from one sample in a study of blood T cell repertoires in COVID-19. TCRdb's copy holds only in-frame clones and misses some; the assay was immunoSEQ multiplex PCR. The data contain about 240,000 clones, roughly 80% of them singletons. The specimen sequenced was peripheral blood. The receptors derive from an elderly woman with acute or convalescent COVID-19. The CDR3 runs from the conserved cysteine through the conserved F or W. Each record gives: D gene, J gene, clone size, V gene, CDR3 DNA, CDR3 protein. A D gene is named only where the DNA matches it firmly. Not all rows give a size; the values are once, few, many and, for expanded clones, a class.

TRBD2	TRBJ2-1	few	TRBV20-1	TGCAGTGCTAGTCCCCCTAGCGGGGGGCTTTACAATGAGCAGTTCTTC	CSASPPSGGLYNEQFF
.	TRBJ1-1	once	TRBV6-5	TGTGCCAGCAGTTATCCCACAGAGAACACTGAAGCTTTCTTT	CASSYPTENTEAFF
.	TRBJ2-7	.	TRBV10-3	TGTGCCATCAGTGGGGGCGGAGGGTGGTTGGAGCAGTACTTC	CAISGGGGWLEQYF
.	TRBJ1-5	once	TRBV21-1	TGTGCCCTCAGGTGGGGGCAGACCAATCAGCCCCAGCATTTT	CALRWGQTNQPQHF
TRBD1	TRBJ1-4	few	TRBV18	TGTGCCAGCTCACCAATCACAGGGGGCATAGGTGAAAAACTGTTTTTT	CASSPITGGIGEKLFF
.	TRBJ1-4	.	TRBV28	TGTGCCAGCAGTCCCCCGTCCGGGACTAGAGAAAAACTGTTTTTT	CASSPPSGTREKLFF
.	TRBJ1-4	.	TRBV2	TGTGCCAGCAGTGAAGGTCAGGGGTCGACCTCCTGGCGTGAAAAACTGTTTTTT	CASSEGQGSTSWREKLFF
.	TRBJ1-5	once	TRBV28	TGTGCCAGCAGTCCTTATTATAGCAATCAGCCCCAGCATTTT	CASSPYYSNQPQHF
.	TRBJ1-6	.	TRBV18	TGTGCCAGCTCACCGCAATATGAGGTGTTCTATAATTCACCCCTCCACTTT	CASSPQYEVFYNSPLHF
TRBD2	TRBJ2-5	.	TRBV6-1	TGTGCCAGCAGTGCAACACCACCGAGCGGGGGGCGGGTAGAGACCCAGTACTTC	CASSATPPSGGRVETQYF
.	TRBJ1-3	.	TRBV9	TGTGCCAGCAGCTGGGGGGGTGCTGGAAACACCATATATTTT	CASSWGGAGNTIYF
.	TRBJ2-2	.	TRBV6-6	TGTGCCAGCACCTCTGGGGCAGGCCGTAACACCGGGGAGCTGTTTTTT	CASTSGAGRNTGELFF
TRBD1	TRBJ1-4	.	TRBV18	TGTGCCAGCTCACCTACGCAGGGGGCGGAATGGGAAAAACTGTTTTTT	CASSPTQGAEWEKLFF
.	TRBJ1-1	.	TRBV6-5	TGTGCCAGCAGTTACGGGACAACTACTTCCGAAGCTTTCTTT	CASSYGTTTSEAFF
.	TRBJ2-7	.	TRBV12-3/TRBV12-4	TGTGCCAGCAGGACTCGACAGGGAGGCGAGCAGTACTTC	CASRTRQGGEQYF
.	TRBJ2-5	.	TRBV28	TGTGCCAGCAGCGACGGACAGTTGGAGACCCAGTACTTC	CASSDGQLETQYF
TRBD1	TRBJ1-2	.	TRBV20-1	TGCAGTGCTGGGACAGGCTATGGCTACACCTTC	CSAGTGYGYTF
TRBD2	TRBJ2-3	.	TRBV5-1	TGCGCCAGCAGCTTGGATCCAGCGGGGGCCACAGATACGCAGTATTTT	CASSLDPAGATDTQYF
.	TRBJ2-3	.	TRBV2	TGTGCCAGCAGAATAGAGGCGCAGTATTTT	CASRIEAQYF
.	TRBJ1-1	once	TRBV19	TGTGCCAGTAGTGCCCCCTTTCAGGGGAGCACTGAAGCTTTCTTT	CASSAPFQGSTEAFF
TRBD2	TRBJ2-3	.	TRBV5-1	TGCGCCAGCAGCTTGGCCACAGCGGGGGAAACAGATACGCAGTATTTT	CASSLATAGETDTQYF
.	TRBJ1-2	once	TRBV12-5	TGTGCTAGTGGTTTTGCCCCCTTACAGGGTTATGGCTACACCTTC	CASGFAPLQGYGYTF
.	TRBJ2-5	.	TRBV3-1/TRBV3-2	TGTGCCAGCAGTGAGGGGAGGGAGACCCAGTACTTC	CASSEGRETQYF
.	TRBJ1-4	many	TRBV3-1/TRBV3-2	TGTGCCAGCAGTCCCGCAGGGGATGAAAAACTGTTTTTT	CASSPAGDEKLFF
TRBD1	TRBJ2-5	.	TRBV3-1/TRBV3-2	TGTGCCAGCAGCCAAGACCCCAACCGGGACAGGTTTTCCCCCCAGTACTTC	CASSQDPNRDRFSPQYF
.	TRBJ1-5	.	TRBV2	TGTGCCAGCGGGGGGCAGCCCCAGCATTTT	CASGGQPQHF
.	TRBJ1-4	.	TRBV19	TGTGCCAGCAGCAGCCAGGCGCCAACTAATGAAAAACTGTTTTTT	CASSSQAPTNEKLFF
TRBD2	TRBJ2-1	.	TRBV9	TGTGCCAGCAGTGGGACTAGCGTACACAATGAGCAGTTCTTC	CASSGTSVHNEQFF
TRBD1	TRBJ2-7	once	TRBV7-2	TGTGCCAGCAGTTCTCAGGGGGCGCAGGGTTACGAGCAGTACTTC	CASSSQGAQGYEQYF
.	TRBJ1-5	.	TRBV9	TGTGCCAGCAGCGTAAGTGGAGGGATCCAGCCCCAGCATTTT	CASSVSGGIQPQHF
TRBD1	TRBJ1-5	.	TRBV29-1	TGCAGCGTTGGGGCAGGGGGGAATCAGCCCCAGCATTTT	CSVGAGGNQPQHF
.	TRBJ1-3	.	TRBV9	TGTGCCAGCAGCGTAAACACGGGACTCGGAAACACCATATATTTT	CASSVNTGLGNTIYF
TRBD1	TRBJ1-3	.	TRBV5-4	TGTGCCAGCAGCGTCCGACAGGGGGTATCTGGAAACACCATATATTTT	CASSVRQGVSGNTIYF
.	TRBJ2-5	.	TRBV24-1	TGTGCCACCAGTGAAGCAGGGTGGGAGACCCAGTACTTC	CATSEAGWETQYF
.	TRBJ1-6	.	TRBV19	TGTGCCAGTAGACCCTTGGCCAGTAATTCACCCCTCCACTTT	CASRPLASNSPLHF